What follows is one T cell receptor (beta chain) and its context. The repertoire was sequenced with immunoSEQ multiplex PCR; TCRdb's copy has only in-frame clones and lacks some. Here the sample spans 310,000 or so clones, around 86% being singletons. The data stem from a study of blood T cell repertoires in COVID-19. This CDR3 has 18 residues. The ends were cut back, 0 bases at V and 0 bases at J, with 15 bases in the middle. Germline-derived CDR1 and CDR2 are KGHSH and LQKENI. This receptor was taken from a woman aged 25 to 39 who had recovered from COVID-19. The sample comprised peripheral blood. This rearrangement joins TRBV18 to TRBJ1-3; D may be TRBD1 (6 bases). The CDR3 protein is CASSPPAQGPNSGNTIYF. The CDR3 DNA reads TGTGCCAGCTCACCACCAGCACAGGGCCCCAACTCTGGAAACACCATATATTTT.